This T cell receptor beta chain was captured by sequencing in a study of shared clonotypes between healthy human individuals. Tens of thousands of T cell genomes, or around 180 ng DNA, went into the sorted-subset replicate PCRs. Sequencing was performed with immunoSEQ multiplex PCR; in TCRdb, only in-frame clones are kept and a portion is missing. The sample includes about 1 million clones, 65% to 80% seen only once; the top ten take 1.4% to 1.5%. The study drew its donors from healthy HIV-negative adults without recent acute infections or vaccinations. The length of the CDR3 is 14 residues. Germline V gene data show CDR1 as MNHEY and CDR2 as SVGAGI. Trimming stripped 6 bases from V and 4 bases from J, with 15 bases between.

Sequenced sample: memory CD4+ T cells sorted from blood. As to subset: CD45RA-negative fraction. The chain has TRBV6-5 and TRBJ1-2, with D maybe TRBD1 (5 bases). The clonotype originates from a man aged 18-30 years in good health. The CDR3 region is CASSDQQVFYGYTF. The CDR3 nucleotides are TGTGCCAGCAGCGATCAACAGGTATTCTATGGCTACACCTTC.